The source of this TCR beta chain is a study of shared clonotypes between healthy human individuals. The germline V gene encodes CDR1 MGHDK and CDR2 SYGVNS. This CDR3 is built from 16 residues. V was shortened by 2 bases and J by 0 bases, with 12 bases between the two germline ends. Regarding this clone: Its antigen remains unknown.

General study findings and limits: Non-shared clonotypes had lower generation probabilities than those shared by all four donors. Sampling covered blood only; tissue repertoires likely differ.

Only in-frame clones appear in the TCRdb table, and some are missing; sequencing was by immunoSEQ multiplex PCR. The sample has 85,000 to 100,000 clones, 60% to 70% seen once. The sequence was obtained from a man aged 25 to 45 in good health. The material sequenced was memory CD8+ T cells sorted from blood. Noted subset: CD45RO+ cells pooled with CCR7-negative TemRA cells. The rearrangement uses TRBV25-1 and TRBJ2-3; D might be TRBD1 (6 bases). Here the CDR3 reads CASSEKTGVSTDTQYF. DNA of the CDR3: TGTGCCAGCAGTGAAAAGACAGGAGTTAGCACAGATACGCAGTATTTT. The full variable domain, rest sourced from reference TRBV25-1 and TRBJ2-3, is EADIYQTPRYLVIGTGKKITLECSQTMGHDKMYWYQQDPGMELHLIHYSYGVNSTEKGDLSSESTVSRIRTEHFPLTLESARPSHTSQYLCASSEKTGVSTDTQYFGPGTRLTVL.